What follows are 8 T cell receptor beta chains derived from one specimen sequenced in a study of CD8 T cells in ankylosing spondylitis. A single record per CDR3 protein comes from TCRdb applying MiXCR to the 5' RACE reads. The repertoire holds about 240,000 distinct CDR3 sequences, with 8% to 9.5% as singletons. Sequenced: blood, either unsorted or a sorted T cell fraction (not recorded which). These receptors were taken from a male donor with ankylosing spondylitis or in good health (not recorded which).

This clonotype has ten or more counts. The chain is built from TRBV5-6 and TRBJ2-4; D call uncertain. V was pared by 4 bases and J by 7 bases, with 3 bases between. Germline lookup yields CDR1 SGHDT and CDR2 YYEEEE. The CDR3 extends over 10 amino acids. For the CDR3, the DNA is TGTGCCAGCAGCCCGAACATTCAGTACTTC. Translation: CASSPNIQYF.

This clonotype was recorded at least ten times. This rearrangement joins TRBV4-3 to TRBJ2-4; D unclear. This CDR3 comprises 15 residues. The germline V gene has CDR1 LGHNA and CDR2 YSLEER. The germline V and J ends were trimmed by 0 bases and 0 bases, with 6 bases remaining between them. CDR3 sequence: CASSQDKVAKNIQYF. CDR3 sequence (DNA): TGCGCCAGCAGCCAAGATAAGGTAGCCAAAAACATTCAGTACTTC.

This clonotype was observed many times. This rearrangement joins TRBV7-9 to TRBJ1-1; D unresolved. Germline V CDR1 and CDR2: SEHNR, FQNEAQ (reference sequence). V lost 4 bases and J lost 1, with 7 bases in between. The CDR3 is 13 amino acids. This CDR3 reads CASSSPGNTEAFF. CDR3 in DNA: TGTGCCAGCAGCTCCCCCGGGAACACTGAAGCTTTCTTT.

This clonotype was detected many times. The DNA for the CDR3 is TGTGCCAGCAGCCTTACTAGCGGCTTCACAGATACGCAGTATTTT. Translated: CASSLTSGFTDTQYF. The chain employs TRBV5-6 and TRBJ2-3, with 8 positions matching TRBD2. The V segment lost 4 bases and the J segment 2 bases; nucleotides outside the gene matches: 6. The germline V gene has CDR1 SGHDT and CDR2 YYEEEE. CDR3 length equals 15 residues.

This clonotype showed up many times. The rearrangement joins TRBV6-6 to TRBJ2-1; D not resolved. The CDR3 has 13 amino acids. Germline V lookup: CDR1 MNHNY, CDR2 SVGAGI (reference sequence). Between the trimmed V and J ends, which lost 5 bases and 6 bases, there was a span of 11 bases. The CDR3 is CASSEDDSNEQFF. CDR3 nucleotide sequence: TGTGCCAGCAGTGAGGATGATTCCAATGAGCAGTTCTTC.

This clonotype came up many times. V gene TRBV6-2 or TRBV6-3 combines with J gene TRBJ1-2; 9 bases match TRBD1. V shed 6 bases, J shed 7 bases, and the junction held 12 bases outside the gene matches. CDR1 is MNHEY, CDR2 SVGEGT, per germline. CDR3 length: 15 residues. The CDR3 bases are TGTGCCAGCAGCCGGGCTTCCGGGACAGGGTCTGGCTACACCTTC. Amino acid sequence: CASSRASGTGSGYTF.

There are a few counts of this clonotype. The rearrangement links TRBV19 to TRBJ2-7, with a possible D match to TRBD2 (5 bases). Germline lookup yields CDR1 LNHDA and CDR2 SQIVND (reference sequence). V was cut by 6 bases and J by 5 bases, with 14 bases left in between. The CDR3 totals 13 residues. In DNA form, the CDR3 reads TGTGCCAGTAGCCCATCCCCCGGGAACGAGCAGTACTTC. It translates to CASSPSPGNEQYF.

This clonotype was detected many times. The genes are TRBV5-1 and TRBJ2-5; D remains ambiguous. V lost 1 base and J lost 5, with 12 bases in between. The CDR3 consists of 14 residues. The germline V gene has CDR1 SGHRS and CDR2 YFSETQ. CDR3 protein: CASSLTPTVETQYF. CDR3 bases: TGCGCCAGCAGCTTGACCCCAACGGTGGAGACCCAGTACTTC. Supplemented by reference TRBV5-1 and TRBJ2-5, the full variable domain reads KAGVTQTPRYLIKTRGQQVTLSCSPISGHRSVSWYQQTPGQGLQFLFEYFSETQRNKGNFPGRFSGRQFSNSRSEMNVSTLELGDSALYLCASSLTPTVETQYFGPGTRLLVL.